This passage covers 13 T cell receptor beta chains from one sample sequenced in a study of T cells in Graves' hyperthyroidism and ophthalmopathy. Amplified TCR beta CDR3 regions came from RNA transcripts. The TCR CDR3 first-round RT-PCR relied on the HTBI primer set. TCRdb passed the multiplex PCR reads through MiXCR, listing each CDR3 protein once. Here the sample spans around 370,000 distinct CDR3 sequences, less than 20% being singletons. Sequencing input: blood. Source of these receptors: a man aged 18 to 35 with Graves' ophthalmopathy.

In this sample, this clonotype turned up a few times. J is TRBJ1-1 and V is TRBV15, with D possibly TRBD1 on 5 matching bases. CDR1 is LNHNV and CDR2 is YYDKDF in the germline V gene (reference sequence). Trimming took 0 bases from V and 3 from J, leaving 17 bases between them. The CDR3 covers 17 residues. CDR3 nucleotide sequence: TGTGCCACCAGCAGAGATCTCTTGGGGGAGTCCTACACTGAAGCTTTCTTT. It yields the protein CATSRDLLGESYTEAFF.

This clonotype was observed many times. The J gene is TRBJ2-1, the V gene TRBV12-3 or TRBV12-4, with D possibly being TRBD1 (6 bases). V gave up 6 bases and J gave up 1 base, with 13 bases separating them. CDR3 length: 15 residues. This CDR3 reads CASSPDGQSYNEQFF. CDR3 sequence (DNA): TGTGCCAGCAGCCCCGACGGACAGTCCTACAATGAGCAGTTCTTC.

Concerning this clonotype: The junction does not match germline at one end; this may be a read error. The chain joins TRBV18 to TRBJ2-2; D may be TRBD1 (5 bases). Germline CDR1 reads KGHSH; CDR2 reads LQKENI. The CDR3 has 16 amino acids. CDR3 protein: CANSPPGWSNTGELFF. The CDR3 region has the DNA TGTGCCAACTCACCACCAGGGTGGTCGAACACCGGGGAGCTGTTTTTT.

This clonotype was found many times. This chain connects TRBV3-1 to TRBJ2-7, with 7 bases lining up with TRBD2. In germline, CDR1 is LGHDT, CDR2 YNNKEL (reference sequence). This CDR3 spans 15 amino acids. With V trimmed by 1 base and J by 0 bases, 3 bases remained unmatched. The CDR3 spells CASSQVSGVSYEQYF. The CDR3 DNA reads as TGTGCCAGCAGCCAAGTCAGCGGGGTCTCCTACGAGCAGTACTTC.

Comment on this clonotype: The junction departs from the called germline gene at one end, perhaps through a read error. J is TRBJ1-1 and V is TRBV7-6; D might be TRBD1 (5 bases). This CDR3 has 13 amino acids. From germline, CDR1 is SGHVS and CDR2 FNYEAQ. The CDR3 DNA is TGTGCCAGCAACTTAGCACCAGGGCCTGAAGCTTTCTTT. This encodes CASNLAPGPEAFF.

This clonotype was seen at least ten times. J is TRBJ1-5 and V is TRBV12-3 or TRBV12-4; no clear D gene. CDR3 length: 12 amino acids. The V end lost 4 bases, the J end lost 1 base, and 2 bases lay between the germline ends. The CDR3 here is CASSWSNQPQHF. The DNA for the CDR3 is TGTGCCAGCAGTTGGAGCAATCAGCCCCAGCATTTT.

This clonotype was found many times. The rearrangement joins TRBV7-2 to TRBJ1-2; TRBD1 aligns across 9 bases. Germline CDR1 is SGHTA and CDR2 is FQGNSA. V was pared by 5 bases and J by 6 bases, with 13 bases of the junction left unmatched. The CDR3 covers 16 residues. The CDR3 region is CASSPITGGAADGYTF. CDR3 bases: TGTGCCAGCAGCCCGATAACAGGGGGCGCGGCGGATGGCTACACCTTC. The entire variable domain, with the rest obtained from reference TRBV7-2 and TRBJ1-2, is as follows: GAGVSQSPSNKVTEKGKDVELRCDPISGHTALYWYRQSLGQGLEFLIYFQGNSAPDKSGLPSDRFSAERTGGSVSTLTIQRTQQEDSAVYLCASSPITGGAADGYTFGSGTRLTVV.

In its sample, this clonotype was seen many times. The DNA for the CDR3 is TGTGCCAGCGGACCGGGGGATAGCAATCAGCCCCAGCATTTT. Its protein is CASGPGDSNQPQHF. The gene calls are TRBV2 and TRBJ1-5, with a tentative D call TRBD1 (5 bases). CDR1 is SNHLY and CDR2 is FYNNEI in the germline V gene. CDR3 size: 14 residues. Trimming cost V 8 bases and J 0 bases, with 11 bases left between them.

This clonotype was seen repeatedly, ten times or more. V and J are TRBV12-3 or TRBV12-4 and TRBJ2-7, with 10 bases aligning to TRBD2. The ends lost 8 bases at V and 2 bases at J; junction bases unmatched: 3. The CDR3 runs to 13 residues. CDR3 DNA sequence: TGTGCCAGCGGACTAGCGGTGGCCTACGAGCAGTACTTC. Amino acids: CASGLAVAYEQYF.

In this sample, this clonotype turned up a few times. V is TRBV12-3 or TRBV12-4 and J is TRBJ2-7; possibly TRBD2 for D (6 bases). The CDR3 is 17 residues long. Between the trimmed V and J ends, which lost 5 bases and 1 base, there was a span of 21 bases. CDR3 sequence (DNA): TGTGCCAGCAGTCGATCCCGGGCTAGCGCGGCATCCTACGAGCAGTACTTC. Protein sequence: CASSRSRASAASYEQYF.

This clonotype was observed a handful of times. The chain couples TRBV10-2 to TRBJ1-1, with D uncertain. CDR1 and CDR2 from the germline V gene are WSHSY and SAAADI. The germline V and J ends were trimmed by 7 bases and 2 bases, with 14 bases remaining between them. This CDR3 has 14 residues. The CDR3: CASNQEARNTEAFF. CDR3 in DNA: TGCGCCAGCAACCAAGAGGCCCGTAACACTGAAGCTTTCTTT.

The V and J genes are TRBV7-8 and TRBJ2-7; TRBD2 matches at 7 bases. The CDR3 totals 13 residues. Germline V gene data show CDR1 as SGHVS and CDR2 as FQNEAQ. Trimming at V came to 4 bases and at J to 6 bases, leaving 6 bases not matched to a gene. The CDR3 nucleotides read TGTGCCAGCAGCTGGGGGGGGACGCTCGAGCAGTACTTC. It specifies CASSWGGTLEQYF.

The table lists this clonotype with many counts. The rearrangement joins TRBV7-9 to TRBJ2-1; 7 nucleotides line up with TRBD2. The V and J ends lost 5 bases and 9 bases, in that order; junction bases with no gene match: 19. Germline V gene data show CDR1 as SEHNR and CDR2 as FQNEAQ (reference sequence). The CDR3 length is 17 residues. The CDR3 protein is CASSTSPGGGGAAEQFF. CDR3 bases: TGTGCCAGCAGCACTAGCCCGGGCGGCGGGGGAGCGGCTGAGCAGTTCTTC.